Given below is one T cell receptor beta chain in context. Trimming shortened V by 2 bases and J by 6 bases, and 15 bases separated the two germline ends. Germline CDR1 reads LNHNV; CDR2 reads YYDKDF (reference sequence). This CDR3 region has 15 residues. This specimen comes from a study of blood T cell repertoires in COVID-19. Study context: COVID-19 samples, acute and convalescent, were from the United States, Italy and Spain.

Libraries were prepared by immunoSEQ multiplex PCR; TCRdb keeps only in-frame clonotypes and omits some of them. The sample carries around 150,000 clones, 84% recorded once. The chain combines TRBV15 with TRBJ2-3; D uncertain. This sequence was found in a man aged 30 to 45 with COVID-19, enrolled during active disease. The sequencing sample was made of peripheral blood. The CDR3 protein is CATSRKGGRVDTQYF. The CDR3 DNA reads TGTGCCACCAGCAGAAAAGGCGGCCGTGTGGATACGCAGTATTTT. The variable domain in full, completed from reference TRBV15 and TRBJ2-3, reads DAMVIQNPRYQVTQFGKPVTLSCSQTLNHNVMYWYQQKSSQAPKLLFHYYDKDFNNEADTPDNFQSRRPNTSFCFLDIRSPGLGDTAMYLCATSRKGGRVDTQYFGPGTRLTVL.